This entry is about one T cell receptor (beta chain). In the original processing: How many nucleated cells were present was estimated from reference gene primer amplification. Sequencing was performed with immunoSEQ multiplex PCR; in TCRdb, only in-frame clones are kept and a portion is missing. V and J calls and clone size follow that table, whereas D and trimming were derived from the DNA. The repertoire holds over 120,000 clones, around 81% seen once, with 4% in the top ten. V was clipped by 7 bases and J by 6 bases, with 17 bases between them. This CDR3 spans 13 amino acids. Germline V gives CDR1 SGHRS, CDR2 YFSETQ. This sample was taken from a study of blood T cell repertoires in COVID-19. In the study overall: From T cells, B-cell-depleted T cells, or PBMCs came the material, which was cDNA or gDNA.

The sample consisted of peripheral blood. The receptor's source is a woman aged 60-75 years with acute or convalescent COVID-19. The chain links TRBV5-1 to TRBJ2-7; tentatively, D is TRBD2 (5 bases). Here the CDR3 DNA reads TGCGCCAGCGGTACCCGGGATATGGGCGAGCAGTACTTC. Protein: CASGTRDMGEQYF.